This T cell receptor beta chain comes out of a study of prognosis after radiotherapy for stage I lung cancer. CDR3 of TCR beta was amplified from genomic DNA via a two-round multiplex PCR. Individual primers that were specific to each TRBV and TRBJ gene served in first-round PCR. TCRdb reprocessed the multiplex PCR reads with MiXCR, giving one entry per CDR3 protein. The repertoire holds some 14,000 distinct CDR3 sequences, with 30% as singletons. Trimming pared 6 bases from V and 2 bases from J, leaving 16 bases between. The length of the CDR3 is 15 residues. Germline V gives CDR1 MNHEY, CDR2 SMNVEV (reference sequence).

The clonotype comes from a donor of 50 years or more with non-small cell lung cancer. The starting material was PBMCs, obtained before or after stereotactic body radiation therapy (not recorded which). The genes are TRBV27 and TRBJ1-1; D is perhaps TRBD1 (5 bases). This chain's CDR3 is CASSPKTGFNTEAFF. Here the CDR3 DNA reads TGTGCCAGCAGCCCCAAAACAGGTTTTAACACTGAAGCTTTCTTT.